The 4 T cell receptor beta chains below were found in one sample sequenced in a study of PD-1 blockade in mismatch repair-deficient tumors. Repertoires were generated with immunoSEQ multiplex PCR, while TCRdb's copy carries only in-frame clones and drops some. The sample has over 15,000 clones; more than 70% are singletons. Sequenced here: PBMCs, sampled before pembrolizumab treatment. The receptors come from an adult with mismatch repair-deficient cancer.

The chain combines TRBV6-6 with TRBJ2-1; 7 bases line up with TRBD2. Germline lookup yields CDR1 MNHNY and CDR2 SVGAGI (reference sequence). V gave up 1 base and J gave up 5 bases; unmatched junction bases: 2. The CDR3 is 14 residues long. CDR3 sequence (DNA): TGTGCCAGCAGTTACTTGAGCGGGAACAATGAGCAGTTCTTC. Translating gives CASSYLSGNNEQFF.

The genes are TRBV4-3 and TRBJ2-1; D is perhaps TRBD2 (5 bases). CDR1 is LGHNA, CDR2 YSLEER, per germline. V was cut by 0 bases and J by 4 bases, with 13 bases left in between. The CDR3 contains 16 residues. CDR3 protein: CASSQDPSGGYNEQFF. As DNA, the CDR3 is TGCGCCAGCAGCCAAGATCCAAGCGGAGGTTACAATGAGCAGTTCTTC.

CDR3 nucleotide sequence: TGTGCCAGCAGCTCATATCACCGGTCGAACACTGAAGCTTTCTTT. It codes for CASSSYHRSNTEAFF. This chain connects TRBV7-9 to TRBJ1-1; D is ambiguous. Germline-derived CDR1 and CDR2 are SEHNR and FQNEAQ (reference sequence). V was clipped by 4 bases and J by 1 base, with 13 bases between them. CDR3 length equals 15 residues.

The rearrangement uses TRBV28 and TRBJ2-2; 10 nucleotides line up with TRBD1. Unmatched junction bases numbered 8, after V lost 5 bases and J lost 5 bases. Germline CDR1 is MDHEN and CDR2 is SYDVKM. The CDR3 runs 16 residues. Here the CDR3 reads CASSDRGRGGTGELFF. The CDR3 DNA is TGTGCCAGCAGTGACAGGGGGCGTGGGGGAACCGGGGAGCTGTTTTTT.